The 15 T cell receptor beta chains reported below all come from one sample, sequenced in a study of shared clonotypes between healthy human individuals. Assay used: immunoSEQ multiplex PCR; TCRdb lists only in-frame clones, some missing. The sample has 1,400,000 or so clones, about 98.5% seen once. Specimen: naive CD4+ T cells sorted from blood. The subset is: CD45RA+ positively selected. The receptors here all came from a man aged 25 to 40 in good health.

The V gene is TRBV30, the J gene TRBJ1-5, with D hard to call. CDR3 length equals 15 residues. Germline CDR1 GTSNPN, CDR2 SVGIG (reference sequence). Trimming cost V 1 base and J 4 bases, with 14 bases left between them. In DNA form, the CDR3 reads TGTGCCTGGAGTGCAAATCGTCGGAGAAATCAGCCCCAGCATTTT. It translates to CAWSANRRRNQPQHF.

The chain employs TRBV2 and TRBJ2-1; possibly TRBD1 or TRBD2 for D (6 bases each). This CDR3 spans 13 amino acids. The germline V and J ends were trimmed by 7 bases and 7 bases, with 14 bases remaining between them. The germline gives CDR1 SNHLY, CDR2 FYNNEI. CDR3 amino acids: CASKTGGGNEQFF. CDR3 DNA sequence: TGTGCCAGCAAAACCGGGGGCGGAAATGAGCAGTTCTTC.

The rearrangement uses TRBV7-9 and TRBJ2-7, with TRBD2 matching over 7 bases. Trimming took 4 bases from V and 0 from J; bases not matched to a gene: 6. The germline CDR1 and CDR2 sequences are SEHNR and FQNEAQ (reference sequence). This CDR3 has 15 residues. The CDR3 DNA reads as TGTGCCAGCAGCTCTAGCGGATGGAACTCCTACGAGCAGTACTTC. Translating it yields CASSSSGWNSYEQYF.

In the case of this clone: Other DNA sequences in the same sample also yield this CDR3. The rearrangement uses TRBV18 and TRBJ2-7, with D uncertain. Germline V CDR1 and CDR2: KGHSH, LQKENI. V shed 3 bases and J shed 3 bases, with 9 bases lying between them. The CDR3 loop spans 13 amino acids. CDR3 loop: CASSPLDGYEQYF. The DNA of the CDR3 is TGTGCCAGCTCACCTCTGGACGGCTACGAGCAGTACTTC.

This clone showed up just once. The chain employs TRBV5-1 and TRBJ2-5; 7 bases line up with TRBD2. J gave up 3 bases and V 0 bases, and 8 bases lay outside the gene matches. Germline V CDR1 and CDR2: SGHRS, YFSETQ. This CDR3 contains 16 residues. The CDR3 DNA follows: TGCGCCAGCAGCTTGGGTTTGGGGAGCGGGGAAGAGACCCAGTACTTC. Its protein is CASSLGLGSGEETQYF.

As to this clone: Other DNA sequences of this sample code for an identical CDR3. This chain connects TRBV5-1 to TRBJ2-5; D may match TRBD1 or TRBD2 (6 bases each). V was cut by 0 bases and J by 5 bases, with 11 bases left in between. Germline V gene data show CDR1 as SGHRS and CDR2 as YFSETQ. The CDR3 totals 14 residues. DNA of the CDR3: TGCGCCAGCAGCTTGGCCGGGGGCGTTGAGACCCAGTACTTC. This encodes CASSLAGGVETQYF.

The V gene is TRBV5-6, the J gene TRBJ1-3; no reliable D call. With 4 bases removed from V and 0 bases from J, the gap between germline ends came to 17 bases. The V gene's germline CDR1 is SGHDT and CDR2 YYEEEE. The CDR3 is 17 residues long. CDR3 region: CASSPPASPSSGNTIYF. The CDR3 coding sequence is TGTGCCAGCAGCCCGCCAGCCTCTCCTTCCTCTGGAAACACCATATATTTT.

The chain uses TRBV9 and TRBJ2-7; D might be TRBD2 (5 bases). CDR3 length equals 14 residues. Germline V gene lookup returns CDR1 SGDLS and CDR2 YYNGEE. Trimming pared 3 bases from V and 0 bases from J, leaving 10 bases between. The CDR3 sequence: CASSAGITSYEQYF. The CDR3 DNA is TGTGCCAGCAGCGCCGGGATCACCTCCTACGAGCAGTACTTC.

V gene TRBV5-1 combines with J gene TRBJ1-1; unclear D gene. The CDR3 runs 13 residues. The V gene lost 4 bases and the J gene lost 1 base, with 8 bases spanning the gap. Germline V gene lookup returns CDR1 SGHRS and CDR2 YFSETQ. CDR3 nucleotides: TGCGCCAGCAGCGAGCCGTCGAACACTGAAGCTTTCTTT. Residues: CASSEPSNTEAFF.

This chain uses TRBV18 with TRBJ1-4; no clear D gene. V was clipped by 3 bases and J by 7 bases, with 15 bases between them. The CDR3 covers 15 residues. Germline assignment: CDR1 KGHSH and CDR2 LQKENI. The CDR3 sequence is CASSPAGLASEKLFF. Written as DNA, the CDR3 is TGTGCCAGCTCACCTGCAGGCCTAGCTAGTGAAAAACTGTTTTTT.

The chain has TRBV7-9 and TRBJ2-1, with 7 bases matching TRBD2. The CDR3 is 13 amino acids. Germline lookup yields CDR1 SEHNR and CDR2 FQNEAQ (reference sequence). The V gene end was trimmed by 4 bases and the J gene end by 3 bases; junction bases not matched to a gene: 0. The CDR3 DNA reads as TGTGCCAGCAGCTCTAGCGGCTACAATGAGCAGTTCTTC. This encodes CASSSSGYNEQFF.

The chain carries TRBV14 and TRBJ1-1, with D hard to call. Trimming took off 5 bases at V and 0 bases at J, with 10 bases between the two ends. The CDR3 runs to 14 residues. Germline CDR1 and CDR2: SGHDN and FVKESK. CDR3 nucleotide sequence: TGTGCCAGCAGCGGAGGACCAATGAACACTGAAGCTTTCTTT. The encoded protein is CASSGGPMNTEAFF.

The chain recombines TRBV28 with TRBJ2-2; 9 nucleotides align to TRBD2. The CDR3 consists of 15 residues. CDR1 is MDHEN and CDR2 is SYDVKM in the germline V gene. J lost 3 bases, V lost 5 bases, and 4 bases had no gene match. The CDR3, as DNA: TGTGCCAGCAGTCAGGGACTAGCCTACACCGGGGAGCTGTTTTTT. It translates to CASSQGLAYTGELFF.

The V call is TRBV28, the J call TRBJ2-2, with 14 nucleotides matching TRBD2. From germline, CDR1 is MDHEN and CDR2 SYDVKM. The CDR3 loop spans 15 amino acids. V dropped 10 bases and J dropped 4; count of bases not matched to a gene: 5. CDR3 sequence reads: CATGTSGSVTGELFF. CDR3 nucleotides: TGTGCCACCGGGACTAGCGGGAGTGTCACCGGGGAGCTGTTTTTT.

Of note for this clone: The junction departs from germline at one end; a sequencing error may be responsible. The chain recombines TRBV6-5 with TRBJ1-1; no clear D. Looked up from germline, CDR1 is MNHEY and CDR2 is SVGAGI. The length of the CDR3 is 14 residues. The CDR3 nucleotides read TGTGCCAGCAGGTACTCCCAACCGAACACTGAAGCTTTCTTT. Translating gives CASRYSQPNTEAFF.